This T cell receptor beta chain stems from a study of shared T cell receptors in the human thymus (dated by TCRdb to the early 2020s). As for the study more broadly: The study examined how self-reactive, shared T-cell receptor alpha chains are generated in the human thymus.

The library was prepared using the immunoSEQ multiplex PCR assay. TCRdb provides this immuneACCESS table in a form limited to in-frame rearrangements. Some clones are lacking; in checked studies, under half of them reflect an unresolved V gene, and why the rest are absent is not known. In all, the sample holds fewer than 700,000 clones, and more than 75% of those were seen once. Around 0.0099% of the sample rests with the top ten. About this clone itself: What antigen it recognizes has not been identified. No base qualities exist here, and no much larger clone lies one base off it.

Trimming takes 2 bases from V and 3 bases from J, and the germline ends sit 10 bases apart. The CDR3 covers 14 residues, taking in both the cysteine and the phenylalanine. CDR3 DNA only is kept here, 42 bases in frame from base 1. For CDR1 and CDR2, the germline V gene (reference sequence) lists LNHDA and SQIVND. This sample also belongs to another study, concerning human thymus T cells. Drawing on the second study: In Finland, the donors were immunologically healthy infants who were having open corrective cardiac surgery for congenital heart defects. The thymus tissue came from surgical resects taken out during corrective cardiac surgery. Both the thymic and the peripheral blood repertoires appeared to show biased V and J gene segment usage. The related research found that thymic TCR repertoires overlapped highly between unrelated individuals. The study described the TCR alpha and beta repertoires in under ten infant thymus samples and a handful of matching peripheral blood samples. Donor ages ranging from about 7 to 250 days were recorded, and about six male and a couple of female infants were included in the cohort. Thymocytes were mechanically released from the tissue and were stored as pellets of roughly 9-33 million cells at -70 degrees C. A QIAsymphony instrument was used to extract genomic DNA from the frozen cell pellets. TCRB and TCRAD loci were amplified from a standardized quantity of quality-controlled genomic DNA using the immunoSEQ multiplex PCR assay. The amplicons covered the V(D)J region and were long enough to include the CDR3 and to identify the V and J genes. The amplicons were sequenced on an Illumina platform via the commercial immunoSEQ service. Primer bias and sequencing errors were corrected as previously described, and TCRAD and TCRB were defined on the basis of the IMGT database. Analysis of the repertoires was done with immunoSEQ Analyzer 3.0 and VDJTools and included basic statistics, V/J segment usage, diversity estimates, rarefaction and pairwise overlap. Diversity was estimated using the Chao1, ChaoE, Efron-Thisted, Shannon and inverse Simpson indices, and was also estimated on datasets down-sampled to the size of the smallest sample. For repertoire overlap, CDR3 nucleotide sequence, V gene and J gene had to match strictly, and clustering was done by Jaccard-based multidimensional scaling. On average, thymus samples gave 750,000 to 950,000 unique TCRB clonotypes, whereas blood samples gave some 84,000.

Source material: thymocytes. Recombination joined TRBV19 with TRBJ1-1, and the D gene may be TRBD1, 5 bases matching. This TCR came from a boy under two years old with a congenital heart defect. Donor details come from another sample of the same person, matched by shared clones. The sequence in DNA is TGTGCCAGTAGTATAAAGGGGTGGCACACTGAAGCTTTCTTT. Its translation is CASSIKGWHTEAFF.